This T cell receptor beta chain was sequenced for a study of identical twins. Study observations and caveats: Fewer insertions were carried by abundant cord blood beta clonotypes, but none was seen in memory repertoires.

A universal primer site arose from template switching, and cDNA bore unique molecular identifiers. TCRdb ran MiXCR on the 5' RACE reads and lists one entry per CDR3 protein. Found here are about 810,000 distinct CDR3 sequences, approximately 13% of them singletons; the top ten hold about 1.6%. Germline V gene lookup returns CDR1 DFQATT and CDR2 SNEGSKA (reference sequence). This CDR3 is built from 14 residues. Trimming removed 4 bases at V and 2 bases at J, with 9 bases between. This clonotype was detected a few times. As yet, its antigen is unknown. These same records also appear under a second study, on yellow fever vaccine responses in identical twins.

Material: PBMCs. This receptor was obtained from a woman younger than 30 in good health. The chain combines TRBV20-1 with TRBJ2-6, with D unclear. The CDR3 is CSAITFTGANVLTF. CDR3 nucleotide sequence: TGCAGTGCTATTACATTTACTGGGGCCAACGTCCTGACTTTC.